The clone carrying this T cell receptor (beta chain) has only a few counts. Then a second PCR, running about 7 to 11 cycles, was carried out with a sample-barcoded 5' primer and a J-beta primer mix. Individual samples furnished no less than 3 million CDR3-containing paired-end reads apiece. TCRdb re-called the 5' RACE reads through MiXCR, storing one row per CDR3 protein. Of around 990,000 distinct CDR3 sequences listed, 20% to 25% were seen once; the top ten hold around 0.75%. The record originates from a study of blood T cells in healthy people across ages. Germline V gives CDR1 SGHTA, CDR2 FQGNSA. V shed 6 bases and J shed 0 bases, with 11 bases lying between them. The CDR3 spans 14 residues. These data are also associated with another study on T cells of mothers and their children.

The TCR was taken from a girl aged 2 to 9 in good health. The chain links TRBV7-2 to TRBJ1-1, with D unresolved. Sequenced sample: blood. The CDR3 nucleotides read TGTGCCAGCAGGTCGTCGTTGGTGAACACTGAAGCTTTCTTT. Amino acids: CASRSSLVNTEAFF. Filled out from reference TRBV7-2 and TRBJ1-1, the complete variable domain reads GAGVSQSPSNKVTEKGKDVELRCDPISGHTALYWYRQSLGQGLEFLIYFQGNSAPDKSGLPSDRFSAERTGGSVSTLTIQRTQQEDSAVYLCASRSSLVNTEAFFGQGTRLTVV.